The 3 T cell receptor beta chains below all came from one sample that was sequenced in a study of tumor and adjacent non-tumor tissue in lung cancer. RNA was extracted from bulk tissue without any cell sorting. A modified ARM-PCR protocol with three rounds of nested PCR amplified TCRbeta. Each CDR3 protein gets one entry after TCRdb re-called the multiplex PCR reads with MiXCR. The sample lists approximately 110,000 distinct CDR3 sequences; approximately 71% were seen once. Sequencing was done on a sample of lung tumor tissue. The receptors come from a woman between 55 and 75 years old with non-small cell lung cancer.

Concerning this clonotype: The junction departs from germline at one end; a sequencing error may be responsible. The V call is TRBV11-2, the J call TRBJ2-7; TRBD1 matches at 7 bases. Germline loops: CDR1 SGHAT, CDR2 FQNNGV. This CDR3 has 12 amino acids. The CDR3 DNA is TGTGTCAGCAGAATGACAGGGTACGGACAGTACTTC. The encoded protein is CVSRMTGYGQYF.

A note on this clonotype: At one end the junction does not follow the germline gene, possibly because of a read error. The chain employs TRBV4-2 and TRBJ2-7; 7 nucleotides align to TRBD1. This CDR3 has 13 residues. Germline V gene sequence: CDR1 LGHNA, CDR2 YNFKEQ. The DNA of the CDR3 is TGCGCCAACAGATTGGGACAGACCTACAAGCAGTACTTC. Its translation: CANRLGQTYKQYF.

About this clonotype itself: As the CDR3 is not closed by the conserved phenylalanine or tryptophan, this likely results from a read error. The DNA is left out, because the CDR3 cannot be placed on it with certainty; the CDR3 is given as TCRdb lists it. This rearrangement joins TRBV11-3 to TRBJ2-1; the table gives TRBD1 as D, unverified against the DNA. Per the germline V gene, CDR1 is SGHNT and CDR2 is YENEEA. The CDR3 is 15 residues long, ends included. The CDR3 reads CASSLVPTRGFGQFI.